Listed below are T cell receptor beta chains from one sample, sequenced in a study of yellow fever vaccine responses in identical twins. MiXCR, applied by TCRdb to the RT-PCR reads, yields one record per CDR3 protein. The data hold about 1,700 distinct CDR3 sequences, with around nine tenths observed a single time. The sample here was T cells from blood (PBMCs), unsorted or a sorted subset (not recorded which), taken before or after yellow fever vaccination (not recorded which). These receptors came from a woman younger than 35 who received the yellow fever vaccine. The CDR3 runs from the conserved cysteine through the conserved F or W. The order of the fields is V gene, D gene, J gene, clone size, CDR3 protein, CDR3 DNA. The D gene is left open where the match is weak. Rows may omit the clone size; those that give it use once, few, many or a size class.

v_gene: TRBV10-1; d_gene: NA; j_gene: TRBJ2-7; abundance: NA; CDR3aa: CASSEKFDVGYEQYF; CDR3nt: TGCGCCAGCAGTGAGAAGTTTGACGTGGGCTACGAGCAGTACTTC
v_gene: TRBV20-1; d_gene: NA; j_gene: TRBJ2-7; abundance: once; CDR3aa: CSAGAGAYEQYF; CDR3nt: TGCAGTGCTGGGGCTGGGGCCTACGAGCAGTACTTC
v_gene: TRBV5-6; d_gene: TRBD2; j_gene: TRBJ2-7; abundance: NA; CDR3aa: CASSLIGGGSYEQYF; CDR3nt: TGTGCCAGCAGCTTGATCGGGGGGGGATCCTACGAGCAGTACTTC
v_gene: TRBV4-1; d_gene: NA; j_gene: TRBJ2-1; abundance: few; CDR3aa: CASSQGVRGTYNEQFF; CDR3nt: TGCGCCAGCAGTCAGGGCGTACGGGGGACATACAATGAGCAGTTCTTC
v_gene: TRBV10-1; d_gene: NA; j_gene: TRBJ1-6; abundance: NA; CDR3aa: CASSESGDTLHF; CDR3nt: TGCGCCAGCAGTGAGTCGGGAGATACCCTCCACTTT
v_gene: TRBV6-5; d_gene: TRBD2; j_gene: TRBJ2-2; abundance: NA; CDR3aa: CASSYGWTSSTGELFF; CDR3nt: TGTGCCAGCAGTTACGGTTGGACTAGCAGCACCGGGGAGCTGTTTTTT
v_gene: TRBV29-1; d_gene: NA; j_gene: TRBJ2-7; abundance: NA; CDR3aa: CSVETDFSYEQYF; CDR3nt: TGCAGCGTTGAAACGGATTTCTCTTACGAGCAGTACTTC
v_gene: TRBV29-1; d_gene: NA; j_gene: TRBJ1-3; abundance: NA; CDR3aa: CSVGGSGNTIYF; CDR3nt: TGCAGCGTTGGAGGATCTGGAAACACCATATATTTT
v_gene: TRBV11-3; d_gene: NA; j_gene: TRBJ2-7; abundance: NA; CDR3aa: CASSLGGGVEQYF; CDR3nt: TGTGCCAGCAGCTTAGGTGGAGGGGTCGAGCAGTACTTC
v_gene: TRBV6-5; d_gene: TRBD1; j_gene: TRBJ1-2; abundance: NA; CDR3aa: CASSYSIRGARYYGYTF; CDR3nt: TGTGCCAGCAGTTACTCGATCAGGGGGGCGCGGTACTATGGCTACACCTTC
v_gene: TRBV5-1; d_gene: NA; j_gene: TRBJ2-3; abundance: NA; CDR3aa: CASSSGTGPDTQYF; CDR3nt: TGCGCCAGCAGCTCCGGGACTGGGCCAGATACGCAGTATTTT
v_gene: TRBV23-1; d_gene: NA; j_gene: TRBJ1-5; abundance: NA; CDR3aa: CASSHRRGSTQHF; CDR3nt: TGCGCCAGCAGTCACCGGAGGGGGTCGACCCAGCATTTT
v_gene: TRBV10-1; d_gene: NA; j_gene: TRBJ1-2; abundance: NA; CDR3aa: CASSEGEYGYTF; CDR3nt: TGCGCCAGCAGTGAGGGGGAATACGGCTACACCTTC
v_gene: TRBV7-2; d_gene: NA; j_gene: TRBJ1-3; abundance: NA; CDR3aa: CASSLVTEGNTIYF; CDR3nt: TGTGCCAGCAGCTTAGTTACAGAGGGGAACACCATATATTTT
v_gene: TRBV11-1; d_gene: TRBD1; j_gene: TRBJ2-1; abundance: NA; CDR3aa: CASSLERDREFF; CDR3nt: TGTGCCAGCAGCTTAGAACGGGACAGGGAGTTCTTC
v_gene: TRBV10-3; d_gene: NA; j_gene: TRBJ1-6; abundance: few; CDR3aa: CAISESDSSSSPLHF; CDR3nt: TGTGCCATCAGTGAGTCAGACAGCAGTAGTTCACCCCTCCACTTT
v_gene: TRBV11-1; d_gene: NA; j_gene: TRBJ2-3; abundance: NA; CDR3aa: CASSLPGDADTQYF; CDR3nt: TGTGCCAGCAGCTTACCGGGGGATGCAGATACGCAGTATTTT
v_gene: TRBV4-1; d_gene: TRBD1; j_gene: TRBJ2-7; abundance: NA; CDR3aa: CASSQEGGQGPSYEQYF; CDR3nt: TGCGCCAGCAGCCAAGAGGGAGGACAGGGACCCTCCTACGAGCAGTACTTC
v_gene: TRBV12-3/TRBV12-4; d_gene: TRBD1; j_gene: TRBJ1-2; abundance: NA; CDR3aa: CASSFDRAYGYTF; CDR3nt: TGTGCCAGCAGTTTCGACAGGGCCTATGGCTACACCTTC
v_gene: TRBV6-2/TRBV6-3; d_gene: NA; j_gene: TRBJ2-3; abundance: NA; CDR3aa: CASSYREAPDTQYF; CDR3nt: TGTGCCAGCAGTTACAGGGAAGCCCCAGATACGCAGTATTTT
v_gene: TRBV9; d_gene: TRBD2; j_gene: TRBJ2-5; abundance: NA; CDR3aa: CASSPRLAGDQETQYF; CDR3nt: TGTGCCAGCAGCCCCCGGCTAGCGGGGGACCAAGAGACCCAGTACTTC
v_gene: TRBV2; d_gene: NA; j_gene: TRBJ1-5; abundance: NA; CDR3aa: CASSESRGISNQPQHF; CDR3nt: TGTGCCAGCAGTGAGTCCCGAGGAATTAGCAATCAGCCCCAGCATTTT
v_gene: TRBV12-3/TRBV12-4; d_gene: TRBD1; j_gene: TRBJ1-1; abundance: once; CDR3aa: CASTQAGGWTEAFF; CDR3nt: TGTGCCAGCACACAAGCAGGGGGCTGGACTGAAGCTTTCTTT
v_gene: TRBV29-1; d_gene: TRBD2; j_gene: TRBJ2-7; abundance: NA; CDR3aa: CSVEDGGDSALLYEQYF; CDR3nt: TGCAGCGTTGAAGATGGGGGGGATTCCGCCCTGCTGTACGAGCAGTACTTC
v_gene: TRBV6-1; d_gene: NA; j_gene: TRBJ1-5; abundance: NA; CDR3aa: CASSVGMGDQPQHF; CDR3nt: TGTGCCAGCAGTGTGGGGATGGGAGATCAGCCCCAGCATTTT
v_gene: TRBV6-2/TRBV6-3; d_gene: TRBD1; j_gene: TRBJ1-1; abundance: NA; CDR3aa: CASSYVGGGQGFTEAFF; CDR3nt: TGTGCCAGCAGTTACGTCGGGGGGGGACAGGGGTTCACTGAAGCTTTCTTT
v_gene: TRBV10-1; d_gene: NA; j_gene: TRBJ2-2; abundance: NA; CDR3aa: CASSDPGSGELFF; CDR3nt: TGCGCCAGCAGTGACCCAGGGTCCGGGGAGCTGTTTTTT
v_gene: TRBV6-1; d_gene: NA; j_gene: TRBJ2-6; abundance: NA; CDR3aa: CASSGSGANVLTF; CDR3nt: TGTGCCAGCAGTGGGTCTGGGGCCAACGTCCTGACTTTC
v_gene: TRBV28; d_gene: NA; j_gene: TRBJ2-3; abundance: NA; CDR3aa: CASSPYDTQYF; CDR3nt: TGTGCCAGCAGTCCCTACGATACGCAGTATTTT
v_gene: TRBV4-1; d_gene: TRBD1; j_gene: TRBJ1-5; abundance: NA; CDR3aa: CASSQGPGQYQPQHF; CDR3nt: TGCGCCAGCAGCCAAGGTCCGGGACAGTATCAGCCCCAGCATTTT
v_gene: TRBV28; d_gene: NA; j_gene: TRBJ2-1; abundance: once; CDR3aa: CASSSPRRSGYEQFF; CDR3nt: TGTGCCAGCAGTTCCCCCCGGCGGAGCGGTTATGAGCAGTTCTTC
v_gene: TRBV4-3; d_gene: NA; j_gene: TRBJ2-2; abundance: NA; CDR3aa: CASSQGWGSGELFF; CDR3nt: TGCGCCAGCAGCCAAGGTTGGGGTTCCGGGGAGCTGTTTTTT
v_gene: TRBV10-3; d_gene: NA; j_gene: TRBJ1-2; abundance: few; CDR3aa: CAISESWGSGYTF; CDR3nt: TGTGCCATCAGTGAGTCATGGGGTTCTGGCTACACCTTC
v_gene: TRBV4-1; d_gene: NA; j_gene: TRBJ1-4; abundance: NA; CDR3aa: CASSIPGQVVEKLFF; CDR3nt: TGCGCCAGCAGCATCCCGGGGCAGGTTGTTGAAAAACTGTTTTTT
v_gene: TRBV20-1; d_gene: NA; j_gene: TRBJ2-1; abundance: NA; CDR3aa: CSASYLLRGNEQFF; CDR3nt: TGCAGTGCTAGTTATCTCTTAAGAGGCAATGAGCAGTTCTTC
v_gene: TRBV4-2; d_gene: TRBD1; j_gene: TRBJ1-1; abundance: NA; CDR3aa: CASSQSGTALEAFF; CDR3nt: TGTGCCAGCAGCCAGTCCGGGACAGCTCTCGAAGCTTTCTTT
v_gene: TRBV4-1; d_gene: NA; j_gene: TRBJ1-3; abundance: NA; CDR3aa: CASSQVISGNTIYF; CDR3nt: TGCGCCAGCAGCCAAGTAATCTCTGGAAACACCATATATTTT
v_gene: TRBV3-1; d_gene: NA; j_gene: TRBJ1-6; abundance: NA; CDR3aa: CASSPRRLASSYNSPLHF; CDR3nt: TGTGCCAGCAGCCCCAGGCGATTAGCGAGCTCCTATAATTCACCCCTCCACTTT
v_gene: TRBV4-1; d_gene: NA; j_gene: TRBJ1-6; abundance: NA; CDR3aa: CASTGRDNSPLHF; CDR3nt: TGCGCCAGCACCGGACGGGATAATTCACCCCTCCACTTT
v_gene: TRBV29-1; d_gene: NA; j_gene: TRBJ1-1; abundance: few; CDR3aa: CSVGGPEAFF; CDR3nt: TGCAGCGTTGGGGGACCTGAAGCTTTCTTT
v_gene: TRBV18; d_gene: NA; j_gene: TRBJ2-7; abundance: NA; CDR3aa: CASSPTHGDEQYF; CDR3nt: TGTGCCAGCTCACCCACCCATGGGGACGAGCAGTACTTC
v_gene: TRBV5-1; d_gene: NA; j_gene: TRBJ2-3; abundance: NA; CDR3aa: CASSKAGSDTQYF; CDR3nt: TGCGCCAGCAGCAAAGCAGGGTCGGATACGCAGTATTTT
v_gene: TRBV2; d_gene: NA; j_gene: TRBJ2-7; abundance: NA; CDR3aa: CASSEGYRGEQYF; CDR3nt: TGTGCCAGCAGTGAGGGGTACCGGGGGGAGCAGTACTTC
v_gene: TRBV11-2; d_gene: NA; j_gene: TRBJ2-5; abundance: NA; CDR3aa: CASSLSPVGIQETQYF; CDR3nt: TGTGCCAGCAGCTTATCCCCTGTGGGGATCCAAGAGACCCAGTACTTC
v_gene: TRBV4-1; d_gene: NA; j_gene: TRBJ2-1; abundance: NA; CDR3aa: CASSQVHLVNEQFF; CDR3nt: TGCGCCAGCAGCCAAGTCCACCTAGTCAATGAGCAGTTCTTC
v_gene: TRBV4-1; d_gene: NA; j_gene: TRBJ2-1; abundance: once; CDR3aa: CASSHISVYNEQFF; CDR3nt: TGCGCCAGCAGCCACATTAGCGTCTACAATGAGCAGTTCTTC
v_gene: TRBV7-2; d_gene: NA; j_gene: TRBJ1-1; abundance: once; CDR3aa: CASSLIRKGNTEAFF; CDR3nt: TGTGCCAGCAGCTTAATCCGTAAGGGGAACACTGAAGCTTTCTTT
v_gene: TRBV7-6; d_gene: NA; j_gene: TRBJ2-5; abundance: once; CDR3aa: CASSQRWAETQYF; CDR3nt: TGTGCCAGCAGCCAACGGTGGGCGGAGACCCAGTACTTC
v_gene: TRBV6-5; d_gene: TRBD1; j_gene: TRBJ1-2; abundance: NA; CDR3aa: CASSYTSTGTGWYGYTF; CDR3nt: TGTGCCAGCAGTTACACCTCGACCGGGACAGGGTGGTATGGCTACACCTTC
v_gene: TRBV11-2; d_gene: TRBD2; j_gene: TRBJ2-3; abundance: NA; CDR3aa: CASSLVAGGPDTQYF; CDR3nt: TGTGCCAGCAGCTTAGTAGCGGGGGGGCCAGATACGCAGTATTTT
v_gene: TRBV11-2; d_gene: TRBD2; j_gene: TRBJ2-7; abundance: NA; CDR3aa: CASSLDLRGAAYEQYF; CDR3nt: TGTGCCAGCAGCTTAGATTTGCGGGGGGCCGCCTACGAGCAGTACTTC
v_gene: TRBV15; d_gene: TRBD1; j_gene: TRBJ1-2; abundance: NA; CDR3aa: CATSSATGGYGYTF; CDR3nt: TGTGCCACCAGCAGCGCGACAGGGGGCTATGGCTACACCTTC
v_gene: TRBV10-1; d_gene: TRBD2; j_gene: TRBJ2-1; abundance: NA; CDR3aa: CASSDRLLAGGHNEQFF; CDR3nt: TGCGCCAGCAGCGACCGATTACTAGCGGGAGGCCACAATGAGCAGTTCTTC
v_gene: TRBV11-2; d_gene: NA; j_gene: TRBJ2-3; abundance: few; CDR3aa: CASKVGGPDTQYF; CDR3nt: TGTGCCAGCAAAGTGGGGGGTCCAGATACGCAGTATTTT
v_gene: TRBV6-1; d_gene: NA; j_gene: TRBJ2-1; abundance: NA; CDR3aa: CASSQLKGGADEQFF; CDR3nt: TGTGCCAGCAGCCAACTGAAAGGGGGGGCGGATGAGCAGTTCTTC
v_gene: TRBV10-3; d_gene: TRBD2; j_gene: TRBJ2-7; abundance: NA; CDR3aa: CAISSGETYEQYF; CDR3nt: TGTGCCATCAGTAGCGGGGAGACCTACGAGCAGTACTTC
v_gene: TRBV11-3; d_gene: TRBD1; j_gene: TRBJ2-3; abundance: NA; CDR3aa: CASSHDPGTGEDTQYF; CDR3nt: TGTGCCAGCAGCCATGATCCCGGGACAGGGGAAGATACGCAGTATTTT
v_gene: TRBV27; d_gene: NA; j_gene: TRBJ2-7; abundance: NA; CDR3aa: CASSFSRRGYEQYF; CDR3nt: TGTGCCAGCAGTTTTTCTAGGAGGGGTTACGAGCAGTACTTC
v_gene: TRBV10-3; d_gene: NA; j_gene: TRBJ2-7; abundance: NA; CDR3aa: CAITQSNPSERVSYEQYF; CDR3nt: TGTGCCATCACCCAATCCAACCCCTCGGAGAGGGTTTCCTACGAGCAGTACTTC
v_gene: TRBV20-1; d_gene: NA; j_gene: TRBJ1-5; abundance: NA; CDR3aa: CSARGRVGSNQPQHF; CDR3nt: TGCAGTGCTAGAGGAAGGGTGGGTAGCAATCAGCCCCAGCATTTT